Sequencing of this TCR beta chain was carried out in a study of beta chain features in type 1 diabetes. Whole-study findings and limits: Across all four CD4+ subsets, people with type 1 diabetes showed modestly shorter TCRB CDR3s.

The germline CDR1 and CDR2 sequences are KGHSH and LQKENI. There are 15 residues in the CDR3. V was pared by 7 bases and J by 1 base, with 16 bases between. The isolated RNA, all of it, was reverse transcribed, so expressed TCRB transcripts were what got sequenced. Clones were read by immunoSEQ multiplex PCR, and TCRdb kept only the in-frame ones, dropping some. The sample consists of about 25,000 clones, 68% of them appearing once. This clone was recorded only once. The antigen remains undetermined. The TCR sequence derives from a woman aged 40 to 55 with type 1 diabetes. Sequenced input: stem cell memory CD4+ T cells from blood. V and J are TRBV18 and TRBJ1-1; a weak D match, TRBD1 (5 bases). The CDR3 DNA sequence: TGTGCCAGCTTACAGAGTGAGACAGAGAACACTGAAGCTTTCTTT. The encoded protein is CASLQSETENTEAFF.